These T cell receptor beta chains were read from a single sample in a study of blood T cell repertoires in COVID-19. Here immunoSEQ multiplex PCR was the method, and the copy in TCRdb shows in-frame clones only, minus some. The table includes some 200,000 clones, roughly four fifths detected once. The sequencing input was peripheral blood. These receptors were collected from a woman aged 40 to 50 with acute or convalescent COVID-19. CDR3s include the opening cysteine and the closing phenylalanine or tryptophan. D genes are given only for firm matches. Some rows mark clone size as missing; the rest say once, few, many or name a class of expanded clone.

>TRBV6-4|TRBD1|NA|TRBJ1-4
TGTGCCAGCATTTTTGACAGGGGAGGTGAAAAACTGTTTTTT
CASIFDRGGEKLFF
>TRBV6-5|TRBD1|NA|TRBJ1-4
TGTGCCAGCAATCCTCGGGGACAGGGGGATGAAAAACTGTTTTTT
CASNPRGQGDEKLFF
>TRBV28|NA|NA|TRBJ1-5
TGTGCCAGCAGTCTCCAGGGCCAGCCCCAGCATTTT
CASSLQGQPQHF
>TRBV30|NA|NA|TRBJ1-3
TGTGCCTGGAGTGTACAGGCTGGAAACACCATATATTTT
CAWSVQAGNTIYF
>TRBV4-2|TRBD1|NA|TRBJ2-2
TGTGCCAGCAGCCAGGGAGGGACAGGGCACACCGGGGAGCTGTTTTTT
CASSQGGTGHTGELFF
>TRBV19|NA|few|TRBJ1-1
TGTGCCAGTATCGGACTGATGGGCCAACGGGTCATGAACACTGAAGCTTTCTTT
CASIGLMGQRVMNTEAFF
>TRBV3-1/TRBV3-2|TRBD2|NA|TRBJ2-5
TGTGCCAGCAGCCCCCGGACTAGCTCGCTAGAGACCCAGTACTTC
CASSPRTSSLETQYF
>TRBV7-2|NA|NA|TRBJ1-5
TGTGCCAGCAGCTTAGGGGAGTTGTGGCAGCCCCAGCATTTT
CASSLGELWQPQHF
>TRBV4-1|TRBD2|NA|TRBJ2-5
TGCGCCAGCAGCCGCCGTGGGACTAGCGGTACAAGAGAGACCCAGTACTTC
CASSRRGTSGTRETQYF
>TRBV7-3|TRBD2|NA|TRBJ2-7
TGTGCCAGCAGCTTAATTGCGGGGGGCGAGTACGAGCAGTACTTC
CASSLIAGGEYEQYF
>TRBV6-2/TRBV6-3|TRBD1|NA|TRBJ1-5
TGTGCCAGCAGTTCCCCGACAGGGACGACCTATAGCAATCAGCCCCAGCATTTT
CASSSPTGTTYSNQPQHF
>TRBV4-2|TRBD1|NA|TRBJ1-2
TGTGCCAGCAGCCGAACAGGGGCCGCGTCAGGCTACACCTTC
CASSRTGAASGYTF
>TRBV7-6|TRBD2|NA|TRBJ2-5
TGTGCCAGCAGCGTCTCAATAGGGACTAGCGGGAGATTAGAGACCCAGTACTTC
CASSVSIGTSGRLETQYF
>TRBV14|NA|NA|TRBJ1-2
TGTGCCAGCAGCCAAGATTGGAGCCCGGGAACCTTC
CASSQDWSPGTF